Shown below are 22 T cell receptor beta chains from a single sample sequenced in a study of Graves' ophthalmopathy and Graves' hyperthyroidism. RNA served as the template for amplifying TCR beta CDR3 regions. An initial RT-PCR round employing HTBI primers preceded a second-round multiplex PCR. Using its own MiXCR run on the multiplex PCR reads, TCRdb lists one record per CDR3 protein. The sample consists of roughly 420,000 distinct CDR3 sequences, more than 20% of them appearing once. The sequenced sample was peripheral blood. These TCRs come from a woman between 18 and 30 years old with stable Graves' hyperthyroidism.

The V call is TRBV7-3, the J call TRBJ2-2, with 10 bases matching TRBD1. V gave up 5 bases and J gave up 5 bases; unmatched junction bases: 11. CDR1 is SGHTA, CDR2 FQGTGA, per germline. The CDR3 totals 17 residues. CDR3 sequence: CASSRAARQGATGELFF. DNA of the CDR3: TGTGCCAGCAGCCGAGCTGCCCGACAGGGGGCTACCGGGGAGCTGTTTTTT.

The V and J genes are TRBV28 and TRBJ2-7; 7 nucleotides match TRBD1. The germline V gene encodes CDR1 MDHEN and CDR2 SYDVKM. Trimming removed 5 bases from V and 0 bases from J; junction bases left unmatched: 10. The CDR3 has 16 amino acids. The CDR3 DNA is TGTGCCAGCAGTGGAAACCGGGACAGCAGCTCCTACGAGCAGTACTTC. Amino acids: CASSGNRDSSSYEQYF.

There are many counts of this clonotype. The gene calls are TRBV3-1 and TRBJ1-1; the D gene is possibly TRBD1 (5 bases). CDR3 length: 15 residues. With 3 bases removed from V and 8 bases from J, the gap between germline ends came to 19 bases. Looked up from germline, CDR1 is LGHDT and CDR2 is YNNKEL (reference sequence). CDR3 protein: CASSHHTLGSGEAFF. CDR3 in DNA: TGTGCCAGCAGCCATCATACCCTTGGGTCAGGGGAAGCTTTCTTT. The full variable domain, in which reference TRBV3-1 and TRBJ1-1 provide the parts outside the CDR3, is DTAVSQTPKYLVTQMGNDKSIKCEQNLGHDTMYWYKQDSKKFLKIMFSYNNKELIINETVPNRFSPKSPDKAHLNLHINSLELGDSAVYFCASSHHTLGSGEAFFGQGTRLTVV.

Only a few counts were recorded for this clonotype. V usage is TRBV6-1 and J usage is TRBJ1-1; D possibly corresponds to TRBD1 (6 bases). CDR1 and CDR2 (germline): MNHNS, SASEGT. CDR3 length equals 13 residues. Trimming pared 7 bases from V and 3 bases from J, leaving 12 bases between. The CDR3 spells CASNAAGDTEAFF. Written as DNA, the CDR3 is TGTGCCAGCAATGCCGCAGGGGACACTGAAGCTTTCTTT.

This clonotype was counted many times. Here the CDR3 reads CASSPYSSSGNTIYF. The CDR3 DNA sequence: TGTGCCAGCAGCCCGTACAGCAGCTCTGGAAACACCATATATTTT. This chain connects TRBV12-3 or TRBV12-4 to TRBJ1-3; D unclear. Trimming cost V 6 bases and J 0 bases, with 12 bases left between them. The CDR3 extends over 15 amino acids.

The rearrangement links TRBV6-4 to TRBJ2-5, with 9 bases that match TRBD2. Germline V gene sequence: CDR1 MRHNA, CDR2 SNTAGT. This CDR3 region has 15 residues. J lost 4 bases, V lost 4 bases, and 7 bases had no gene match. The CDR3 loop is CASSGVAGAGETQYF. In DNA form, the CDR3 reads TGTGCCAGCAGTGGCGTAGCGGGGGCAGGAGAGACCCAGTACTTC.

This clonotype has a count of ten or more. The CDR3 nucleotides read TGTGCCAGCAGACCGGGACAGGGAAACAATCAGCCCCAGCATTTT. This translates into CASRPGQGNNQPQHF. The J gene is TRBJ1-5, the V gene TRBV7-2; 9 bases are shared with TRBD1. This CDR3 region has 15 residues. CDR1 and CDR2 from the germline V gene are SGHTA and FQGNSA. V lost 6 bases, J lost 3 bases, and 6 bases stayed unmatched.

This chain joins TRBV6-1 and TRBJ1-2; D gene ambiguous. CDR1 MNHNS and CDR2 SASEGT come from the germline V gene. The CDR3 covers 14 residues. With 2 bases removed from V and 3 bases from J, the gap between germline ends came to 10 bases. CDR3 DNA sequence: TGTGCCAGCAGTGAACCCGAAGGGTACTATGGCTACACCTTC. Residues: CASSEPEGYYGYTF.

The rearrangement joins TRBV11-3 to TRBJ2-2, with D hard to call. Germline V lookup: CDR1 SGHNT, CDR2 YENEEA. The CDR3 consists of 15 residues. Trimming left V 5 bases short and J 3 bases short, with 13 bases between. CDR3 DNA sequence: TGTGCCAGCAGCCCCCGGTGGGCGTACACCGGGGAGCTGTTTTTT. Protein: CASSPRWAYTGELFF.

This clonotype came up many times. The genes are TRBV7-6 and TRBJ2-5; possibly TRBD2 for D (6 bases). This CDR3 has 15 amino acids. V shed 5 bases and J shed 5 bases, with 18 bases lying between them. From germline, CDR1 is SGHVS and CDR2 FNYEAQ. CDR3 DNA: TGTGCCAGCAGCAACGATCGGGCTAGCGATGAGACCCAGTACTTC. Translated: CASSNDRASDETQYF.

This clonotype was seen many times. J is TRBJ2-5 and V is TRBV15, with 8 bases lining up with TRBD1. Germline V gene sequence: CDR1 LNHNV, CDR2 YYDKDF (reference sequence). The CDR3 spans 16 residues. V lost 0 bases and J lost 5; bases outside the gene matches: 8. The CDR3 loop reads CATSREFRGLEETQYF. The DNA for the CDR3 is TGTGCCACCAGCAGAGAGTTCAGGGGGCTGGAGGAGACCCAGTACTTC.

At least ten counts were recorded for this clonotype. The CDR3 here is CASISRRAGGNEQYF. For the CDR3, the DNA is TGTGCCAGCATTTCTCGCCGGGCAGGGGGAAACGAGCAGTACTTC. The J gene is TRBJ2-7, the V gene TRBV6-5; 7 positions agree with TRBD1. Germline trimming cut 7 bases from V and 5 bases from J; bases unmatched to any gene: 14. This CDR3 has 15 residues. The V gene's germline CDR1 is MNHEY and CDR2 SVGAGI.

Only a few counts were recorded for this clonotype. The CDR3, as DNA: TGTGCCACCAGTGATTTTCCTCTCGAAAATCAGCCCCAGCATTTT. This codes for CATSDFPLENQPQHF. The chain is built from TRBV24-1 and TRBJ1-5; D gene ambiguous. V lost 1 base and J lost 4, with 10 bases in between. The CDR3 has 15 amino acids. In germline, CDR1 is KGHDR, CDR2 SFDVKD.

This clonotype was counted many times. The chain has TRBV28 and TRBJ2-7, with D hard to call. V lost 2 bases and J lost 3, with 5 bases in between. The CDR3 runs 12 residues. From germline, CDR1 is MDHEN and CDR2 SYDVKM. The CDR3, as DNA: TGTGCCAGCAGTTTAAAGATCTACGAGCAGTACTTC. This encodes CASSLKIYEQYF. Combining the CDR3 with reference TRBV28 and TRBJ2-7 gives the whole variable domain DVKVTQSSRYLVKRTGEKVFLECVQDMDHENMFWYRQDPGLGLRLIYFSYDVKMKEKGDIPEGYSVSREKKERFSLILESASTNQTSMYLCASSLKIYEQYFGPGTRLTVT.

The V gene is TRBV6-1, the J gene TRBJ1-1, with a tentative D call TRBD1 (5 bases). CDR3 size: 14 residues. CDR1 is MNHNS, CDR2 SASEGT, per germline. V was pared by 5 bases and J by 3 bases, with 13 bases between. The DNA of the CDR3 is TGTGCCAGCAGTAGAGGACGAGGGGACACTGAAGCTTTCTTT. Translated: CASSRGRGDTEAFF.

J is TRBJ1-5 and V is TRBV6-1, with D maybe TRBD1 (6 bases). Trimming took 7 bases from V and 5 from J, leaving 21 bases between them. The CDR3 covers 16 residues. Germline V gene lookup returns CDR1 MNHNS and CDR2 SASEGT. In DNA form, the CDR3 reads TGTGCCAGCATCTCAGCCCCCAGGGGCCCCGATCAGCCCCAGCATTTT. It translates to CASISAPRGPDQPQHF.

The sample holds many counts of this clonotype. The J gene is TRBJ2-7, the V gene TRBV11-2, with TRBD1 matching over 12 bases. This CDR3 comprises 14 residues. Germline V CDR1 and CDR2: SGHAT, FQNNGV. The V segment lost 6 bases and the J segment 7 bases; nucleotides outside the gene matches: 7. The CDR3 protein is CASRVGTGGEEQYF. The DNA for the CDR3 is TGTGCCAGCAGGGTTGGGACAGGGGGCGAGGAGCAGTACTTC.

J is TRBJ1-4 and V is TRBV12-3 or TRBV12-4; the D is unclear. V was shortened by 3 bases and J by 3 bases, with 11 bases between the two germline ends. This CDR3 comprises 15 residues. CDR3 in amino acids: CASSLDGRANEKLFF. CDR3 sequence (DNA): TGTGCCAGCAGTTTGGACGGGAGGGCTAATGAAAAACTGTTTTTT.

This sequence joins TRBV6-1 and TRBJ1-2, with a possible D match to TRBD1 (5 bases). The germline V gene encodes CDR1 MNHNS and CDR2 SASEGT. The CDR3 is made up of 12 amino acids. Trimming cost V 7 bases and J 9 bases, with 15 bases left between them. For the CDR3, the DNA is TGTGCCAGCACGAACCAAGGACATAGCTACACCTTC. Protein product: CASTNQGHSYTF.

This clonotype was counted a few times. This chain uses TRBV6-1 with TRBJ2-7; D assignment may be TRBD1 or TRBD2 (5 bases each). This CDR3 comprises 19 residues. V gave up 3 bases and J gave up 0 bases, with 24 bases separating them. Germline V CDR1 and CDR2: MNHNS, SASEGT. The CDR3 coding sequence is TGTGCCAGCAGTGATTATTGGGGTCCGAGGGAAGACAGCTCCTACGAGCAGTACTTC. This encodes CASSDYWGPREDSSYEQYF.

This clonotype was found many times. This sequence joins TRBV28 and TRBJ2-5, with 11 bases aligning to TRBD2. V shed 5 bases and J 4 bases; nucleotides not matched to a gene: 6. This CDR3 comprises 15 residues. Germline V gene sequence: CDR1 MDHEN, CDR2 SYDVKM. The CDR3, as DNA: TGTGCCAGCAGTACCCGACTAGCGGGATTAGAGACCCAGTACTTC. This sequence encodes CASSTRLAGLETQYF.

This clonotype appeared many times. The V gene is TRBV11-1, the J gene TRBJ2-7; 8 nucleotides agree with TRBD2. Germline lookup yields CDR1 SGHAT and CDR2 FQDESV (reference sequence). The CDR3 spans 18 residues. V shed 4 bases and J 5 bases; nucleotides not matched to a gene: 19. In DNA form, the CDR3 reads TGTGCCAGCAGCTCGGACCCCCGCCTGGCGGGAGGTCCCAACGAGCAGTACTTC. Protein: CASSSDPRLAGGPNEQYF. The full variable domain, its missing parts supplied by reference TRBV11-1 and TRBJ2-7, is EAEVAQSPRYKITEKSQAVAFWCDPISGHATLYWYRQILGQGPELLVQFQDESVVDDSQLPKDRFSAERLKGVDSTLKIQPAELGDSAMYLCASSSDPRLAGGPNEQYFGPGTRLTVT.